Listed below are T cell receptor beta chains from one sample, sequenced in a study of blood T cell repertoires in COVID-19. Sequencing was performed with immunoSEQ multiplex PCR; in TCRdb, only in-frame clones are kept and a portion is missing. Of about 150,000 clones in the sample, 84% were seen once. The sample was peripheral blood. These receptors all come from an older man with acute or convalescent COVID-19. CDR3s leave out the opening cysteine and the closing phenylalanine or tryptophan. A D gene is named only where the DNA matches it firmly.

d_call: TRBD2; v_call: TRBV19; j_call: TRBJ2-3; cdr3_aa: ASRDSGRSTQY
d_call: NA; v_call: TRBV19; j_call: TRBJ1-5; cdr3_aa: ASSSLARRAGNQPQH
d_call: NA; v_call: TRBV5-1; j_call: TRBJ2-2; cdr3_aa: ASSLGGVRELF
d_call: TRBD1; v_call: TRBV5-1; j_call: TRBJ2-5; cdr3_aa: ASSFDGQAAGLETQY
d_call: NA; v_call: TRBV6-5; j_call: TRBJ1-1; cdr3_aa: ASSYRRQRRSEAF
d_call: TRBD2; v_call: TRBV7-2; j_call: TRBJ2-3; cdr3_aa: ASSRTSGGRDTQY
d_call: NA; v_call: TRBV29-1; j_call: TRBJ1-4; cdr3_aa: SVLSDSSNEKLF
d_call: TRBD1; v_call: TRBV10-3; j_call: TRBJ1-1; cdr3_aa: AISGKDRGTEAF
d_call: NA; v_call: TRBV3-1/TRBV3-2; j_call: TRBJ1-1; cdr3_aa: ASSQTGNTEAF
d_call: NA; v_call: TRBV21-1; j_call: TRBJ2-2; cdr3_aa: ASLPLSPHGLLF
d_call: TRBD1; v_call: TRBV11-2; j_call: TRBJ2-2; cdr3_aa: ASSYTGQVTYTGELF
d_call: NA; v_call: TRBV2; j_call: TRBJ2-1; cdr3_aa: ASSASGYNEQF
d_call: TRBD1; v_call: TRBV5-1; j_call: TRBJ1-4; cdr3_aa: ASSLATGRTNEKLF
d_call: NA; v_call: TRBV6-6; j_call: TRBJ2-3; cdr3_aa: ASSYLSFSTDTQY
d_call: TRBD2; v_call: TRBV5-1; j_call: TRBJ2-7; cdr3_aa: ASHRYSGDEQY
d_call: NA; v_call: TRBV14; j_call: TRBJ1-5; cdr3_aa: ASSRFGGVGKYSNQPQH
d_call: NA; v_call: TRBV28; j_call: TRBJ1-2; cdr3_aa: ASSQQGDGYT
d_call: TRBD2; v_call: TRBV10-1; j_call: TRBJ2-1; cdr3_aa: ASSAGLAGEGEQF
d_call: TRBD2; v_call: TRBV7-9; j_call: TRBJ2-3; cdr3_aa: ASSFVAGASTDTQY
d_call: TRBD1; v_call: TRBV19; j_call: TRBJ2-3; cdr3_aa: ASSPGQNRDTQY
d_call: TRBD2; v_call: TRBV24-1; j_call: TRBJ2-1; cdr3_aa: ATSDFSSGKYNEQF
d_call: TRBD1; v_call: TRBV7-9; j_call: TRBJ2-1; cdr3_aa: ASSPLRDRGVGRGREQF